A selection of T cell receptor beta chains follows, all from one sample in a study of shared clonotypes between healthy human individuals. Clones were read by immunoSEQ multiplex PCR, and TCRdb kept only the in-frame ones, dropping some. Here the sample spans some 96,000 clones, around 47% being singletons. Sequenced: PBMCs. The receptors were gathered from a woman aged 40 to 50 in good health. Some clones in this sample may be carry-over from other donors' samples. Both conserved end residues are part of each CDR3. A D gene is named only where the DNA matches it firmly. Some rows have no size entry. The others give once, few or many, or a class for an expanded clone.

TRBV7-2,-,TRBJ1-1,-,CASSPLKAGSWTEAFF,TGTGCCAGCAGCCCTCTCAAAGCGGGGTCATGGACTGAAGCTTTCTTT
TRBV7-3,few,TRBJ2-1,TRBD2,CASSLTSGRADEQFF,TGTGCCAGCAGCCTCACTAGCGGGAGGGCCGATGAGCAGTTCTTC
TRBV7-9,few,TRBJ2-1,TRBD2,CASSSGLAGYNEQFF,TGTGCCAGCAGCTCGGGACTAGCGGGATACAATGAGCAGTTCTTC
TRBV7-2,many,TRBJ1-1,-,CASSSSGVNTEAFF,TGTGCCAGCAGCTCCTCGGGGGTGAACACTGAAGCTTTCTTT
TRBV7-9,-,TRBJ2-3,-,CASSQGGWGIITDTQYF,TGTGCCAGCAGCCAGGGGGGCTGGGGGATCATCACAGATACGCAGTATTTT
TRBV2,-,TRBJ2-2,TRBD1,CASSGTGSRGELFF,TGTGCCAGCAGCGGGACAGGGAGTAGGGGGGAGCTGTTTTTT
TRBV20-1,-,TRBJ2-3,-,CSAETTDTQYF,TGCAGTGCTGAAACCACAGATACGCAGTATTTT
TRBV18,-,TRBJ2-7,-,CASSPSSYEQYF,TGTGCCAGCTCTCCCAGCTCCTACGAGCAGTACTTC
TRBV28,few,TRBJ2-1,TRBD2,CASSLWTSGSRIF,TGTGCCAGCAGTCTATGGACTAGCGGGAGTAGGATCTTC
TRBV5-1,few,TRBJ1-2,-,CASSSAGRLYGYTF,TGCGCCAGCAGCTCCGCTGGCAGACTCTATGGCTACACCTTC
TRBV6-6,many,TRBJ1-2,-,CASREDSVGYTF,TGTGCCAGCAGGGAGGACAGTGTCGGCTACACCTTC
TRBV19,few,TRBJ1-5,-,CASELWGSNQPQHF,TGTGCCAGTGAACTCTGGGGTAGCAATCAGCCCCAGCATTTT
TRBV9,many,TRBJ1-1,-,CASSVDGGQGTEAFF,TGTGCCAGCAGCGTAGATGGGGGGCAGGGCACTGAAGCTTTCTTT
TRBV29-1,medium-sized,TRBJ1-2,TRBD1,CSVEETGDGGYTF,TGCAGCGTTGAAGAAACAGGGGATGGTGGCTACACCTTC
TRBV7-9,-,TRBJ1-5,-,CASQGIGQPQHF,TGTGCCAGCCAGGGGATTGGGCAGCCCCAGCATTTT
TRBV18,-,TRBJ2-5,-,CASSPGTQETQYF,TGTGCCAGCTCACCTGGGACACAAGAGACCCAGTACTTC
TRBV27,many,TRBJ1-4,-,CASSFRQGRKLFF,TGTGCCAGCAGTTTTCGGCAGGGTCGGAAACTGTTTTTT
TRBV5-1,-,TRBJ2-7,-,CASSFQLSYEQYF,TGCGCCAGCAGCTTCCAGCTCTCCTACGAGCAGTACTTC
TRBV29-1,few,TRBJ2-1,TRBD1,CSVEGQGDEQFF,TGCAGCGTTGAAGGACAGGGGGATGAGCAGTTCTTC
TRBV10-2,few,TRBJ2-7,TRBD1,CASRQGDREQYF,TGCGCCAGCAGGCAGGGGGACCGCGAGCAGTACTTC
TRBV11-2,-,TRBJ1-6,TRBD1,CASSLDLRTGGRSPLHF,TGTGCCAGCAGCTTAGATCTAAGGACAGGGGGCCGGTCACCCCTCCACTTT
TRBV6-4,many,TRBJ2-3,TRBD1,CASSAQGAQDTQYF,TGTGCCAGCAGTGCACAGGGGGCGCAAGATACGCAGTATTTT
TRBV9,many,TRBJ2-3,TRBD2,CASSVAGGTSGLTDTQYF,TGTGCCAGCAGCGTAGCTGGTGGGACTAGCGGACTCACAGATACGCAGTATTTT
TRBV4-2,-,TRBJ2-5,TRBD2,CASSQGTSPLGQETQYF,TGTGCCAGCAGCCAAGGGACTAGCCCACTGGGGCAAGAGACCCAGTACTTC
TRBV30,many,TRBJ2-5,-,CAWSVAGEGTQYF,TGTGCCTGGAGTGTAGCGGGTGAGGGAACCCAGTACTTC
TRBV18,few,TRBJ2-1,-,CASSPRASGLGDEQFF,TGTGCCAGCTCACCAAGGGCAAGCGGATTGGGCGATGAGCAGTTCTTC
TRBV7-2,-,TRBJ2-7,TRBD2,CASSLVPSGEGGEQYF,TGTGCCAGCAGCTTAGTCCCCAGCGGGGAAGGAGGCGAGCAGTACTTC
TRBV7-3,-,TRBJ1-1,-,CASSLNGGMNTEAFF,TGTGCCAGCAGCTTAAACGGGGGCATGAACACTGAAGCTTTCTTT
TRBV2,few,TRBJ1-2,-,CASSEMRGLLPGYTF,TGTGCCAGCAGTGAAATGCGGGGGCTGCTTCCTGGCTACACCTTC
TRBV9,-,TRBJ1-4,TRBD1,CASSTTGTAREKLFF,TGTGCCAGCAGCACAACCGGGACAGCTCGCGAAAAACTGTTTTTT
TRBV30,-,TRBJ1-5,-,CAWSSGTYQPQHF,TGTGCCTGGAGTTCAGGGACCTATCAGCCCCAGCATTTT
TRBV30,-,TRBJ1-3,TRBD1,CAWSTGVGNTIYF,TGTGCCTGGAGCACAGGGGTTGGAAACACCATATATTTT
TRBV28,-,TRBJ1-1,-,CAEKDRKNTEAFF,TGTGCCGAAAAGGACAGAAAGAACACTGAAGCTTTCTTT
TRBV5-4,-,TRBJ1-2,-,CASSRHRGDGYTF,TGTGCCAGCAGCCGCCATAGGGGGGATGGCTACACCTTC
TRBV11-2,-,TRBJ2-2,TRBD2,CASSRLAGVSTGELFF,TGTGCCAGCAGCCGACTAGCGGGAGTTAGTACCGGGGAGCTGTTTTTT
TRBV18,-,TRBJ2-3,TRBD2,CASSPNGRGDTQYF,TGTGCCAGCTCACCGAACGGGAGGGGAGATACGCAGTATTTT
TRBV18,-,TRBJ2-7,TRBD1,CASSPATGSREQYF,TGTGCCAGCTCACCAGCGACAGGGAGTCGCGAGCAGTACTTC
TRBV2,-,TRBJ2-7,TRBD1,CASSEDRGDYEQYF,TGTGCCAGCAGTGAAGACAGGGGGGACTACGAGCAGTACTTC
TRBV11-1,-,TRBJ2-7,TRBD2,CASRQKRERTYEQYF,TGTGCCAGCAGACAGAAGCGGGAGCGAACCTACGAGCAGTACTTC
TRBV10-3,-,TRBJ1-5,-,CAISDGVTDSNQPQHF,TGTGCCATCAGTGACGGGGTGACGGATAGCAATCAGCCCCAGCATTTT
TRBV30,few,TRBJ2-7,TRBD1,CAWSPQDRVYEQYF,TGTGCCTGGTCCCCCCAGGACAGGGTATACGAGCAGTACTTC
TRBV5-1,-,TRBJ2-7,TRBD2,CASSFQGGEYEQYF,TGCGCCAGCAGCTTCCAGGGAGGGGAATACGAGCAGTACTTC
TRBV5-1,-,TRBJ2-3,TRBD2,CASNLAGTRLTDTQYF,TGCGCCAGCAATCTAGCGGGTACCCGCCTCACAGATACGCAGTATTTT
TRBV5-1,once,TRBJ2-7,-,CASSFDSGRIYEQYF,TGCGCCAGCAGCTTCGACAGCGGCAGGATCTACGAGCAGTACTTC
TRBV7-3,many,TRBJ2-3,-,CASSSGGGITFTDTQYF,TGTGCCAGCAGCTCGGGTGGAGGGATCACTTTCACAGATACGCAGTATTTT
TRBV29-1,-,TRBJ1-1,-,CSVETLYRERDTEAFF,TGCAGCGTTGAGACGTTATACAGGGAACGCGACACTGAAGCTTTCTTT